This T cell receptor (beta chain) was recovered during a study of blood T cell repertoires in COVID-19 (dated by TCRdb to about 2020). A note on the overall study: The collaborator samples originated in the United States, Italy and Spain and spanned the acute and convalescent phases of COVID-19. The samples were drawn from the first 160 participants of the ongoing ImmuneRACE study and from 1,254 subjects provided by 6 global collaborators. The material from the prospective study consisted of cDNA or gDNA derived from T cells, B-cell-depleted T cells, or PBMCs. The dataset comprised deeply sampled blood TCRbeta repertoires from subjects exposed to, actively infected with, or recovered from COVID-19. Where HLA class I and class II types were available, the types were taken from metadata supplied by the sample provider, not from assay-based typing. Nearly every sample came with metadata listing a de-identified subject ID, COVID-19 status, age in years and sex. The repertoires were released in a freely available public database meant as a resource for research on the immune response to SARS-CoV-2. What the research found in general, with its limitations: The amount of clinical and demographic metadata varied by source and participant and was provided uncurated.

Here V drops 8 bases and J drops 7 bases, and the junction holds 8 bases not matched to any gene. The CDR1 and CDR2 encoded by the germline V gene are MNHEY and SVGAGI. The cysteine opens and the phenylalanine closes a CDR3 of 13 amino acids. The read is trimmed to its CDR3 DNA, 39 bases read in frame from base 1. One collaborating source in Seattle enrolled patients during active infection and followed them longitudinally through the course of disease. Whole blood was collected in K2EDTA tubes by collaborating institutions according to the institutions' own protocols. Collaborator samples were shipped for TCRbeta analysis as frozen whole blood, isolated PBMCs, or DNA extracted from either sample type. The immunoSEQ Assay, a bias-controlled multiplex PCR, was used to amplify TCRbeta CDR3 regions from genomic DNA. The original methods were these. The number of nucleated cells in each sample was estimated by amplification of reference gene primers within the assay. Sequence reads were collapsed and filtered to measure the absolute abundance of every unique TCRbeta CDR3 rearrangement. Productive Simpson clonality was computed per sample as the square root of Simpson's diversity index over productive rearrangements. As stored in TCRdb, this immuneACCESS dataset retains in-frame rearrangements with V and J assigned. A fraction of the clones does not appear; measured against another copy, unresolved V genes explain less than half of the discrepancy, and the remainder lacks a known reason. V and J calls and clone size come straight from that table; D and trimming were deduced from the DNA. This sample holds 220,000 or so clones; more than 85% were observed only once. About 0.8% of the sample is taken by the ten largest.

As concerns this clone: No antigen is known for it. The sample holds no much larger clone one base away, and base qualities are not on file.

The rearranged segments are TRBV6-5 and TRBJ2-1, and TRBD2 matches 7 of the central bases. The sequenced material came from peripheral blood. The sequence was obtained from a man aged 60 to 75 with COVID-19, enrolled during active disease. The sequenced DNA is TGTGCCAGCCGCCGGGACTATGAGAATGAGCAGTTCTTC. This gives the protein CASRRDYENEQFF.